A single sample is the source of the 32 T cell receptor beta chains below, sequenced in a study of shared clonotypes between healthy human individuals. Data came from immunoSEQ multiplex PCR; TCRdb stores just in-frame clones and leaves some out. The data hold 450,000 to 500,000 clones, with 76% observed a single time. Sequenced material: PBMCs. These receptors were collected from a woman aged 40 to 55 in good health. Some clones in this sample may be carry-over from other donors' samples.

V gene TRBV19 combines with J gene TRBJ2-7, with 9 bases matching TRBD2. The CDR3 totals 15 residues. The V gene end was trimmed by 0 bases and the J gene end by 3 bases; junction bases not matched to a gene: 3. The V gene's germline CDR1 is LNHDA and CDR2 SQIVND (reference sequence). CDR3 protein: CASSIEGSGSYEQYF. Here the CDR3 DNA reads TGTGCCAGTAGTATAGAGGGTAGCGGGAGCTACGAGCAGTACTTC.

The rearrangement links TRBV30 to TRBJ1-2; perhaps TRBD1 as D (6 bases). Trimming left V 0 bases short and J 3 bases short, with 14 bases between. Germline V gene data show CDR1 as GTSNPN and CDR2 as SVGIG (reference sequence). The length of the CDR3 is 15 residues. The CDR3 reads CAWSVGQPGDYGYTF. CDR3 nucleotide sequence: TGTGCCTGGAGTGTAGGACAGCCCGGGGACTATGGCTACACCTTC.

The chain is built from TRBV6-1 and TRBJ2-7, with D perhaps TRBD2 (5 bases). The germline gives CDR1 MNHNS, CDR2 SASEGT. Trimming took 4 bases from V and 6 from J, leaving 22 bases between them. The CDR3 has 16 residues. The CDR3 sequence: CASSGVRSGNGGEQYF. The CDR3 region has the DNA TGTGCCAGCAGTGGCGTTCGAAGCGGAAATGGAGGCGAGCAGTACTTC.

This clone was counted only a few times. The V call is TRBV5-4, the J call TRBJ2-5; 12 nucleotides match TRBD2. V was clipped by 4 bases and J by 5 bases; unmatched bases: 12. The CDR3 spans 17 residues. The V gene's germline CDR1 is SGHNT and CDR2 YYREEE (reference sequence). The CDR3 DNA reads TGTGCCAGCAGCGCGGACGCTAGCGGGAGGGCCGGGGAGACCCAGTACTTC. Translated: CASSADASGRAGETQYF.

V gene TRBV29-1 combines with J gene TRBJ2-1; D gene ambiguous. V gave up 3 bases and J gave up 1 base, with 13 bases separating them. Germline V gene sequence: CDR1 SQVTM, CDR2 ANQGSEA. The CDR3 length is 15 residues. This chain's CDR3 is CSVEGGIRSYNEQFF. CDR3 DNA sequence: TGCAGCGTTGAGGGTGGGATAAGGTCCTACAATGAGCAGTTCTTC.

The V and J genes are TRBV4-3 and TRBJ2-2, with D possibly TRBD2 on 6 matching bases. Trimming stripped 1 base from V and 5 bases from J, with 14 bases between. CDR1 is LGHNA and CDR2 is YSLEER in the germline V gene. This CDR3 spans 16 amino acids. The DNA of the CDR3 is TGCGCCAGCAGCCAAGCCCAAAGGGCGGGGACCGGGGAGCTGTTTTTT. Amino acid sequence: CASSQAQRAGTGELFF.

The chain couples TRBV6-5 to TRBJ2-7; 8 positions match TRBD1. With V trimmed by 4 bases and J by 2 bases, 7 bases remained unmatched. The CDR3 has 15 residues. The germline CDR1 and CDR2 sequences are MNHEY and SVGAGI. The CDR3 is CASSSRQGLPYEQYF. CDR3 DNA: TGTGCCAGCAGTTCCCGACAGGGGTTGCCCTACGAGCAGTACTTC.

About this clone: Since a much larger clone is just one base distant, this may be a read error. Distinct nucleotide sequences in the sample also encode this CDR3. The chain recombines TRBV20-1 with TRBJ2-3; possibly TRBD1 for D (5 bases). CDR1 DFQATT and CDR2 SNEGSKA come from the germline V gene (reference sequence). The CDR3 sequence is 11 residues long. The DNA for the CDR3 is TGCAGTGCTAGAGGGGGCTATACACAGTATTTT. Residues: CSARGGYTQYF.

This clone was observed a few times. The CDR3 region is CASTQTGGFTEAFF. The CDR3 nucleotides are TGTGCCAGCACCCAAACGGGGGGCTTCACTGAAGCTTTCTTT. The chain links TRBV28 to TRBJ1-1, with TRBD1 as a possible D gene (6 bases). The germline gives CDR1 MDHEN, CDR2 SYDVKM. The CDR3 loop spans 14 amino acids. V dropped 7 bases and J dropped 4 bases, with 16 bases sitting between them.

There are a few counts of this clone. The chain has TRBV29-1 and TRBJ2-6, with D perhaps assigned TRBD1 or TRBD2 (5 bases each). With 6 bases removed from V and 0 bases from J, the gap between germline ends came to 9 bases. In germline, CDR1 is SQVTM, CDR2 ANQGSEA. CDR3 length: 14 amino acids. CDR3 sequence: CSVARGSGANVLTF. The CDR3 region has the DNA TGCAGCGTGGCGAGGGGCTCTGGGGCCAACGTCCTGACTTTC.

The rearrangement links TRBV7-9 to TRBJ1-3; D call uncertain. Germline V gives CDR1 SEHNR, CDR2 FQNEAQ (reference sequence). The CDR3 is made up of 10 amino acids. The V end lost 7 bases, the J end lost 6 bases, and 4 bases lay between the germline ends. In DNA, the CDR3 is TGTGCCAGCATGAAAAACACCATATATTTT. Its protein product is CASMKNTIYF.

The gene calls are TRBV27 and TRBJ2-3; the D gene is possibly TRBD2 (5 bases). The V end was cut by 9 bases, the J end by 3 bases, with 13 bases between. The CDR3 length is 13 residues. Germline V gives CDR1 MNHEY, CDR2 SMNVEV (reference sequence). This CDR3 is CASQESGTDTQYF. In DNA, the CDR3 is TGTGCCAGTCAAGAGAGCGGAACAGATACGCAGTATTTT.

This chain joins TRBV4-3 and TRBJ1-2; tentative D call: TRBD1 (6 bases). The CDR3 is made up of 17 amino acids. V lost 3 bases, J lost 4 bases, and 21 bases lay in between. Per the germline V gene, CDR1 is LGHNA and CDR2 is YSLEER. The CDR3 protein is CASSQQASGQFSYGYTF. CDR3 DNA sequence: TGCGCCAGCAGCCAGCAAGCCTCCGGACAGTTTAGCTATGGCTACACCTTC.

The chain couples TRBV27 to TRBJ1-6, with a tentative D call TRBD1 (5 bases). The CDR3 is made up of 14 amino acids. Germline values: CDR1 MNHEY, CDR2 SMNVEV (reference sequence). Trimming cost V 7 bases and J 8 bases, with 15 bases left between them. CDR3 region: CASKVGDLDSPLHF. Written as DNA, the CDR3 is TGTGCCAGCAAAGTGGGGGACTTGGATTCACCCCTCCACTTT.

V usage is TRBV6-1 and J usage is TRBJ1-1, with 8 bases aligning to TRBD1. The CDR3 contains 13 residues. Germline assignment: CDR1 MNHNS and CDR2 SASEGT. V was pared by 10 bases and J by 3 bases, with 7 bases of the junction left unmatched. The CDR3 DNA is TGTGCCACCAGGGGGCGGTTGTACACTGAAGCTTTCTTT. It is translated as CATRGRLYTEAFF.

This clone was detected only a few times. J is TRBJ1-6 and V is TRBV5-1; D is undetermined. Per germline, CDR1 SGHRS and CDR2 YFSETQ. The CDR3 loop spans 14 amino acids. The germline V and J ends were trimmed by 0 bases and 7 bases, with 8 bases remaining between them. The CDR3 sequence is CASSLGERNSPLHF. Here the CDR3 DNA reads TGCGCCAGCAGCTTGGGGGAAAGGAATTCACCCCTCCACTTT.

The chain employs TRBV14 and TRBJ2-7, with no clear D. The CDR3 is 13 amino acids. Trimming stripped 0 bases from V and 5 bases from J, with 8 bases between. From germline, CDR1 is SGHDN and CDR2 FVKESK. CDR3 DNA sequence: TGTGCCAGCAGCCAAGATCTTGGGAACGAGCAGTACTTC. It encodes CASSQDLGNEQYF. Complete variable domain (other parts from reference TRBV14 and TRBJ2-7): EAGVTQFPSHSVIEKGQTVTLRCDPISGHDNLYWYRRVMGKEIKFLLHFVKESKQDESGMPNNRFLAERTGGTYSTLKVQPAELEDSGVYFCASSQDLGNEQYFGPGTRLTVT.

The chain links TRBV6-5 to TRBJ1-1; no clear D gene. The CDR3 sequence is 13 residues long. Germline V gene data show CDR1 as MNHEY and CDR2 as SVGAGI. V was shortened by 5 bases and J by 4 bases, with 11 bases between the two germline ends. CDR3 coding DNA: TGTGCCAGCAGTGCCCCTAAGGGCACTGAAGCTTTCTTT. Amino acid sequence: CASSAPKGTEAFF.

The gene calls are TRBV5-1 and TRBJ2-2; perhaps TRBD2 as D (6 bases). V dropped 4 bases and J dropped 2 bases, with 6 bases sitting between them. Germline V gene data show CDR1 as SGHRS and CDR2 as YFSETQ. CDR3 size: 13 residues. Here the CDR3 reads CASSGTNTGELFF. In DNA form, the CDR3 reads TGCGCCAGCAGCGGGACTAACACCGGGGAGCTGTTTTTT.

The rearrangement joins TRBV6-1 to TRBJ2-5, with D perhaps TRBD1 or TRBD2 (5 bases each). V was clipped by 5 bases and J by 5 bases, with 15 bases between them. CDR1 and CDR2 (germline): MNHNS, SASEGT. The CDR3 totals 14 residues. The DNA of the CDR3 is TGTGCCAGCAGTCCCGAGGGGTGGGGGGAGACCCAGTACTTC. Translating gives CASSPEGWGETQYF.

The chain links TRBV5-6 to TRBJ1-1; D is unclear. V was clipped by 1 base and J by 0 bases, with 16 bases between them. This CDR3 region has 17 residues. CDR1 is SGHDT, CDR2 YYEEEE, per germline. The CDR3 region has the DNA TGTGCCAGCAGCTTGTTTTTTTCACAGTTCATGAACACTGAAGCTTTCTTT. Translating gives CASSLFFSQFMNTEAFF. Variable domain in full (rest from reference TRBV5-6 and TRBJ1-1): DAGVTQSPTHLIKTRGQQVTLRCSPKSGHDTVSWYQQALGQGPQFIFQYYEEEERQRGNFPDRFSGHQFPNYSSELNVNALLLGDSALYLCASSLFFSQFMNTEAFFGQGTRLTVV.

This sequence joins TRBV15 and TRBJ1-3; D is unclear. Germline V gene lookup returns CDR1 LNHNV and CDR2 YYDKDF (reference sequence). The V end was cut by 9 bases, the J end by 1 base, with 19 bases between. The CDR3 consists of 16 residues. CDR3 sequence: CATRDLGSPSGNTIYF. Written as DNA, the CDR3 is TGTGCCACAAGGGATTTGGGCTCACCTTCTGGAAACACCATATATTTT.

This clone was picked up one time. This chain joins TRBV6-5 and TRBJ1-1; the match to TRBD1 covers 8 bases. The CDR3 sequence is 13 residues long. V was pared by 4 bases and J by 10 bases, with 8 bases of the junction left unmatched. Germline assignment: CDR1 MNHEY and CDR2 SVGAGI. The CDR3 DNA sequence: TGTGCCAGCAGTTCCACCCCCGGACAGGGAGCTTTCTTT. Translated, it gives CASSSTPGQGAFF.

CDR3 in DNA: TGTGCCAGCTCATCGGGAGGTTGGGCCTACAATGAGCAGTTCTTC. Protein sequence: CASSSGGWAYNEQFF. The chain carries TRBV28 and TRBJ2-1, with 7 bases fitting TRBD2. The CDR3 consists of 15 residues. V lost 8 bases to trimming and J lost 2 bases; unmatched junction nucleotides: 9. Germline V gene sequence: CDR1 MDHEN, CDR2 SYDVKM.

The V call is TRBV19, the J call TRBJ2-5; no firm D call. Deletions cut 1 base from V and 5 bases from J, with 11 bases between. The CDR3 is 14 residues long. Germline V lookup: CDR1 LNHDA, CDR2 SQIVND (reference sequence). The CDR3 sequence: CASSIGAAKETQYF. The CDR3 DNA reads as TGTGCCAGTAGTATAGGGGCAGCGAAGGAGACCCAGTACTTC.

This sequence joins TRBV4-1 and TRBJ2-7; perhaps D is TRBD1 or TRBD2 (5 bases each). Germline loops: CDR1 MGHRA, CDR2 YSYEKL. This CDR3 spans 17 amino acids. The V gene lost 0 bases and the J gene lost 6 bases, with 21 bases spanning the gap. CDR3 in amino acids: CASSQDPLTGRRSEQYF. DNA for the CDR3: TGCGCCAGCAGCCAAGATCCTCTAACGGGACGGAGAAGCGAGCAGTACTTC.

The chain recombines TRBV19 with TRBJ2-7; 8 positions agree with TRBD2. This CDR3 has 16 amino acids. J gave up 1 base and V 6 bases, and 11 bases lay outside the gene matches. Per the germline V gene, CDR1 is LNHDA and CDR2 is SQIVND (reference sequence). CDR3 protein: CASRTSGESRSYEQYF. The CDR3 DNA follows: TGTGCCAGTAGAACTAGCGGTGAAAGCAGGTCCTACGAGCAGTACTTC.

This clone was seen just once. The gene calls are TRBV27 and TRBJ2-7; D may match TRBD1 or TRBD2 (5 bases each). This CDR3 is 16 amino acids long. The ends were cut back, 7 bases at V and 0 bases at J, with 19 bases in the middle. Per germline, CDR1 MNHEY and CDR2 SMNVEV (reference sequence). CDR3 region: CASTPRADTYSYEQYF. The CDR3 DNA sequence: TGTGCCAGCACCCCGCGGGCGGACACATACTCCTACGAGCAGTACTTC.

The CDR3 coding sequence is TGTGCCAGCAGCCGAACGGATACTGAGCTGTTTTTT. It codes for CASSRTDTELFF. This sequence joins TRBV11-3 and TRBJ2-2; D unclear. The CDR3 runs to 12 residues. Trimming took off 5 bases at V and 11 bases at J, with 12 bases between the two ends. Germline CDR1 reads SGHNT; CDR2 reads YENEEA.

About this clone itself: The same CDR3 can be traced to other DNA sequences in this sample. The chain is built from TRBV19 and TRBJ2-6, with no clear D. V dropped 5 bases and J dropped 4 bases, with 6 bases sitting between them. Germline V lookup: CDR1 LNHDA, CDR2 SQIVND (reference sequence). The CDR3 runs 13 residues. CDR3 sequence (DNA): TGTGCCAGTAGTTTCTCCGGGGCCAACGTCCTGACTTTC. Amino acids: CASSFSGANVLTF.

The genes are TRBV15 and TRBJ2-7; weak D call: TRBD2 (6 bases). Trimming removed 0 bases from V and 4 bases from J, with 13 bases in between. CDR3 length equals 15 residues. The germline V gene has CDR1 LNHNV and CDR2 YYDKDF (reference sequence). The CDR3 protein is CATSRDGGIVYEQYF. CDR3 sequence (DNA): TGTGCCACCAGCAGAGATGGGGGGATTGTTTACGAGCAGTACTTC.

This clone was recorded only once. This CDR3 is CASSLDGGRVQPQHF. For the CDR3, the DNA is TGCGCCAGCAGCTTGGATGGGGGGCGAGTTCAGCCCCAGCATTTT. The genes are TRBV5-1 and TRBJ1-5, with D tentatively TRBD1 (6 bases). The V gene's germline CDR1 is SGHRS and CDR2 YFSETQ. V was shortened by 0 bases and J by 6 bases, with 13 bases between the two germline ends. The CDR3 has 15 residues.